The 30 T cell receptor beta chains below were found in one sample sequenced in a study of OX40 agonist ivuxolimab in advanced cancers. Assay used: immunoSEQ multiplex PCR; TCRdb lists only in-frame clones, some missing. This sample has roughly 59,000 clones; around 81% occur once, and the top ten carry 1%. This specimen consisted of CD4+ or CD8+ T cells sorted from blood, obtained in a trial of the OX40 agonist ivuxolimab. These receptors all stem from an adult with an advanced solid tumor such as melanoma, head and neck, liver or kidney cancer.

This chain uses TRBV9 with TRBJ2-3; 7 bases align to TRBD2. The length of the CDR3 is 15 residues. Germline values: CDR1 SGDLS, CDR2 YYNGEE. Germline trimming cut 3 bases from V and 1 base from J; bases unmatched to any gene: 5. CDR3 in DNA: TGTGCCAGCAGCGGTAGCGGGTGGGGCACAGATACGCAGTATTTT. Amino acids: CASSGSGWGTDTQYF. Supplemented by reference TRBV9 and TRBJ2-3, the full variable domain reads DSGVTQTPKHLITATGQRVTLRCSPRSGDLSVYWYQQSLDQGLQFLIQYYNGEERAKGNILERFSAQQFPDLHSELNLSSLELGDSALYFCASSGSGWGTDTQYFGPGTRLTVL.

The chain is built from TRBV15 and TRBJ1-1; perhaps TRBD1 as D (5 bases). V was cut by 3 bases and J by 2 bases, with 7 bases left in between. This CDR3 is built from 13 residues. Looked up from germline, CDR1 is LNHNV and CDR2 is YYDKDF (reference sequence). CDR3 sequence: CATSRGDNTEAFF. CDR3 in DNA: TGTGCCACCAGCAGGGGGGACAACACTGAAGCTTTCTTT.

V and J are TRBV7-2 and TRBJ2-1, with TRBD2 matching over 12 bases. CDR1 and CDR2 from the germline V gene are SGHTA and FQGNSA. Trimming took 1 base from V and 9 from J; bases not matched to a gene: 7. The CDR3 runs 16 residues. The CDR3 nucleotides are TGTGCCAGCAGCTTAGAATCCCTAGCGGGGGGGCCTGAGCAGTTCTTC. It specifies CASSLESLAGGPEQFF.

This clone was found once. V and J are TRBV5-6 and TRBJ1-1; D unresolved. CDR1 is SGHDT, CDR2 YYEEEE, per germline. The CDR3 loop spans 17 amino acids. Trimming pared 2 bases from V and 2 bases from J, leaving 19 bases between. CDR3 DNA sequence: TGTGCCAGCAGCTTTAGGGTCCAGGACGTCAGTAACACTGAAGCTTTCTTT. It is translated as CASSFRVQDVSNTEAFF.

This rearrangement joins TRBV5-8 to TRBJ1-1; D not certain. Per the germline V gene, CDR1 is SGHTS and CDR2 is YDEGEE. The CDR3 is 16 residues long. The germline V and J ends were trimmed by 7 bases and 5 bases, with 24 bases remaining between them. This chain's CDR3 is CASPLAVAYAGTEAFF. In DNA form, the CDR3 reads TGTGCCAGCCCCTTGGCCGTCGCCTACGCTGGAACTGAAGCTTTCTTT.

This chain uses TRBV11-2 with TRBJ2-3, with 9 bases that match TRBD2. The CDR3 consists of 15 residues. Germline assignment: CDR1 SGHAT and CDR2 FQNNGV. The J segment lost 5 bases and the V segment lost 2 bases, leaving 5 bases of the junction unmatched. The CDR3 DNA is TGTGCCAGCAGCTTATCAGCGGGGGGTGGAGATACGCAGTATTTT. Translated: CASSLSAGGGDTQYF.

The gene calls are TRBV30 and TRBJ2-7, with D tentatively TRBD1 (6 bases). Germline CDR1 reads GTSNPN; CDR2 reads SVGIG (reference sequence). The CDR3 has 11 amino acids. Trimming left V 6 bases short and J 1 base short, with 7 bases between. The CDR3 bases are TGTGCCTGTCAGGGGTCCTACGAGCAGTACTTC. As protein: CACQGSYEQYF.

CDR3 coding DNA: TGTGCCAGCAGGGCCACACACAACACTGAAGCTTTCTTT. The encoded protein is CASRATHNTEAFF. The genes are TRBV21-1 and TRBJ1-1; the DNA was not used to check the table's D call, TRBD1. TRBV21-1 is marked as a pseudogene. The CDR3 contains 13 residues.

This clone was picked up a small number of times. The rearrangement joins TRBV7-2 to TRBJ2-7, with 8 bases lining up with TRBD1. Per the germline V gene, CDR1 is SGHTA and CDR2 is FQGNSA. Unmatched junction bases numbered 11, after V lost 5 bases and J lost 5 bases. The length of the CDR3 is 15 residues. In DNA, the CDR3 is TGTGCCAGCAGCCCCGCCTTGGGACAGGACCACGAGCAGTACTTC. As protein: CASSPALGQDHEQYF.

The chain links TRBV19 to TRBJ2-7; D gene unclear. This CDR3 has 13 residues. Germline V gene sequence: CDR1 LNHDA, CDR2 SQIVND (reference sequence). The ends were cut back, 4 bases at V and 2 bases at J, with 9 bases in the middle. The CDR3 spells CASSSHPTYEQYF. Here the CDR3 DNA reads TGTGCCAGTAGTAGCCATCCCACCTACGAGCAGTACTTC.

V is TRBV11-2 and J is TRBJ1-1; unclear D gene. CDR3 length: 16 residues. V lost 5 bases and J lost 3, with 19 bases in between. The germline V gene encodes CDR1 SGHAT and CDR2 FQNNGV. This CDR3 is CASSLRTRSGYTEAFF. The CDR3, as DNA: TGTGCCAGCAGCCTCCGCACGCGGTCCGGCTACACTGAAGCTTTCTTT.

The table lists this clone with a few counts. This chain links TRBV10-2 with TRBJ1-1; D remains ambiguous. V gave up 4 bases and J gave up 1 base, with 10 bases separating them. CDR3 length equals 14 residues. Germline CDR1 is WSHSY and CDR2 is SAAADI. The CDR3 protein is CASSATDGNTEAFF. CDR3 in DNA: TGCGCCAGCAGTGCGACGGACGGGAACACTGAAGCTTTCTTT.

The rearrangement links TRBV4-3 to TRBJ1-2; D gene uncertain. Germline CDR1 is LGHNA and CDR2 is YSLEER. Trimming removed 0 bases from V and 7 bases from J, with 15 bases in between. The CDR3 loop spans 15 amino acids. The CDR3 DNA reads TGCGCCAGCAGCCAAGATCCCATTTCAGTGGTTGGCTACACCTTC. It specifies CASSQDPISVVGYTF.

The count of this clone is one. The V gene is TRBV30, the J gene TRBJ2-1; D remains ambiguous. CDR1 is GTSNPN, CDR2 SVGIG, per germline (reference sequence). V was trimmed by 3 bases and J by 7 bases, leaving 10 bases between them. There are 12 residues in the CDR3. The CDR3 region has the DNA TGTGCCTGGAGGGGCTCGTTGAATGAGCAGTTCTTC. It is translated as CAWRGSLNEQFF.

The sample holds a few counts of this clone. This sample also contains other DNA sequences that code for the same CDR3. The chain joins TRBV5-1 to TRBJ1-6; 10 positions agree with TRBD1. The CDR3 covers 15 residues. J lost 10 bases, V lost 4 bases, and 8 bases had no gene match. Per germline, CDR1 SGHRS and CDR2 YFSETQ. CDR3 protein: CASSLKGQGGSPLHF. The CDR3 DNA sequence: TGCGCCAGCAGCCTCAAAGGACAGGGGGGATCACCCCTCCACTTT.

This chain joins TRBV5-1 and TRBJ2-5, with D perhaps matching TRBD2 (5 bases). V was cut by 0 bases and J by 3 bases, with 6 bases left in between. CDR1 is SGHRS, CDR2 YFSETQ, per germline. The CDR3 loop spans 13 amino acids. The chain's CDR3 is CASSLVLEETQYF. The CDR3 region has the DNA TGCGCCAGCAGCTTGGTACTAGAAGAGACCCAGTACTTC.

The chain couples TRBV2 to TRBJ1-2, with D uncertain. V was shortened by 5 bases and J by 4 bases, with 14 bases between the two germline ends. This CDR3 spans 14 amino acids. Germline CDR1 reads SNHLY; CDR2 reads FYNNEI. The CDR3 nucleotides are TGTGCCAGCAGTTCCCGAACCACGCGCTATGGCTACACCTTC. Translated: CASSSRTTRYGYTF.

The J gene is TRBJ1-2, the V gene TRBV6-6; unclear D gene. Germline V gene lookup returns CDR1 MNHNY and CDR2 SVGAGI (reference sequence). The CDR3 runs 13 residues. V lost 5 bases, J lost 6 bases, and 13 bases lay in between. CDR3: CASSLEWRDGYTF. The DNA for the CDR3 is TGTGCCAGCAGTCTAGAGTGGAGGGATGGCTACACCTTC.

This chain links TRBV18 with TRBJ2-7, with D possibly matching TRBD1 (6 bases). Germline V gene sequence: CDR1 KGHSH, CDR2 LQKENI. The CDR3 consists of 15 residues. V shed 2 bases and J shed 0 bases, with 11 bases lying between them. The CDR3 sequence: CASSPGQGISYEQYF. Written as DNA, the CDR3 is TGTGCCAGCTCACCAGGGCAGGGGATCTCCTACGAGCAGTACTTC.

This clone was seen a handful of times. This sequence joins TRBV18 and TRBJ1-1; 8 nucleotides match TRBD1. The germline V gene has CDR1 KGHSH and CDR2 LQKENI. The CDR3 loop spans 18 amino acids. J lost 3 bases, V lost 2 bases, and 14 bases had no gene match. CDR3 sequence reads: CASSPFRGRGQTDTEAFF. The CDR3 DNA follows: TGTGCCAGCTCACCATTCCGGGGCAGGGGGCAGACGGACACTGAAGCTTTCTTT.

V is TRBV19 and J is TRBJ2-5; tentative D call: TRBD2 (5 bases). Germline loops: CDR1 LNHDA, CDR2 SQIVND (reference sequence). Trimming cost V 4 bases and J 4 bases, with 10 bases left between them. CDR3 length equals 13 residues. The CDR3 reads CASSSTRGETQYF. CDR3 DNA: TGTGCCAGTAGTAGTACTAGAGGAGAGACCCAGTACTTC.

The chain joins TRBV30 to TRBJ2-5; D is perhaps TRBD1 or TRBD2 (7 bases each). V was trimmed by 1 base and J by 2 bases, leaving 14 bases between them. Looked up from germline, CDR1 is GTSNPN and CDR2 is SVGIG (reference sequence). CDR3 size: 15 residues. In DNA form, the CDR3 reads TGTGCCTGGAGTGCTGGGAGGGGGCGTCAAGAGACCCAGTACTTC. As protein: CAWSAGRGRQETQYF.

CDR3 protein: CASSPSTGQTGNTIYF. The CDR3 bases are TGCGCCAGCAGCCCCTCGACAGGTCAGACTGGAAACACCATATATTTT. This sequence joins TRBV5-1 and TRBJ1-3; possibly TRBD1 for D (6 bases). The germline CDR1 and CDR2 sequences are SGHRS and YFSETQ. V was shortened by 4 bases and J by 2 bases, with 16 bases between the two germline ends. The CDR3 contains 16 residues.

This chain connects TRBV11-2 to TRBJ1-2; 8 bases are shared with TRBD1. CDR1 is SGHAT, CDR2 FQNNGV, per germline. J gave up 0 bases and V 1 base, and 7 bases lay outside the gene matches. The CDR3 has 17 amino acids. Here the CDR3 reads CASSLGGQAISNYGYTF. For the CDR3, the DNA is TGTGCCAGCAGCTTAGGGGGACAGGCGATATCTAACTATGGCTACACCTTC.

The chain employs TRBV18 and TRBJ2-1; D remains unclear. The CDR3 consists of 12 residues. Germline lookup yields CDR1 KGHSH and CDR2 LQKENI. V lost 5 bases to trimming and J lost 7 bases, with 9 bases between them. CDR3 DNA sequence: TGTGCCAGCTCAAAGTCACATAATGAGCAGTTCTTC. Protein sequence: CASSKSHNEQFF.

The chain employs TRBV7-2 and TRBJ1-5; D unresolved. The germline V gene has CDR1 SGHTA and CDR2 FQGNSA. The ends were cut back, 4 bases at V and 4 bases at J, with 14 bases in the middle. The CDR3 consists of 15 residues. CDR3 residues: CASSSDLIGNQPQHF. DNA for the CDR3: TGTGCCAGCAGCTCGGACCTTATAGGGAATCAGCCCCAGCATTTT. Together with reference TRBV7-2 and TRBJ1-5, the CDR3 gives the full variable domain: GAGVSQSPSNKVTEKGKDVELRCDPISGHTALYWYRQSLGQGLEFLIYFQGNSAPDKSGLPSDRFSAERTGGSVSTLTIQRTQQEDSAVYLCASSSDLIGNQPQHFGDGTRLSIL.

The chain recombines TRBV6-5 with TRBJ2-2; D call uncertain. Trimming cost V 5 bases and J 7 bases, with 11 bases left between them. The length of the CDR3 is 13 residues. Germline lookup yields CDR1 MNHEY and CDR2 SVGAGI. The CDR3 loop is CASSHQGYGELFF. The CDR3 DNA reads TGTGCCAGCAGTCACCAAGGGTACGGGGAGCTGTTTTTT.

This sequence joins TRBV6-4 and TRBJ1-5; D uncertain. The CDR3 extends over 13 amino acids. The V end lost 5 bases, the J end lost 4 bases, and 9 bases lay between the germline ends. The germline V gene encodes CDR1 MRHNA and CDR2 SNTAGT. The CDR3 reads CASSLFSNQPQHF. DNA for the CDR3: TGTGCCAGCAGTCTTTTCTCGAATCAGCCCCAGCATTTT.

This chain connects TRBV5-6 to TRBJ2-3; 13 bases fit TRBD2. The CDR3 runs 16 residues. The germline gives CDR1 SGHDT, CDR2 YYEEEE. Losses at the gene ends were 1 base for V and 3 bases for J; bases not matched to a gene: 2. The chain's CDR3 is CASSLTSGGVTDTQYF. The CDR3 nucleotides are TGTGCCAGCAGCTTGACTAGCGGGGGGGTAACAGATACGCAGTATTTT.

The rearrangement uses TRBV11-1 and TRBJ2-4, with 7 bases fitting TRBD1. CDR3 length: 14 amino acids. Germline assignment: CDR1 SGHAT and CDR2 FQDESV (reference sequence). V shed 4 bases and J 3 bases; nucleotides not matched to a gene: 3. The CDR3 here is CASSSGQYKNIQYF. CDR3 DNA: TGTGCCAGCAGCTCGGGACAGTACAAAAACATTCAGTACTTC.